This TCR beta chain was documented in a study of spatial heterogeneity in lung cancer. This clonotype came up many times. Stated time point: sample taken at primary tumor resection. Unsorted whole RNA samples from tumor, nontumor lung or frozen PBMC were sequenced. This CDR3 is 13 amino acids long. Germline V gene sequence: CDR1 MGHRA, CDR2 YSYEKL. V gave up 1 base and J gave up 5 bases, with 8 bases separating them. A unique molecular identifier was attached to every TCR cDNA molecule. Using its own MiXCR run on the 5' RACE reads, TCRdb lists one record per CDR3 protein. The sample has some 53,000 distinct CDR3 sequences; around 7% are singletons.

This clonotype originated in a female donor with early-stage non-small cell lung cancer. J is TRBJ2-5 and V is TRBV4-1; D gene unclear. This material consisted of PBMCs, taken at surgery. The CDR3 is CASSQVLLETQYF. CDR3 nucleotides: TGCGCCAGCAGCCAAGTCCTTTTGGAGACCCAGTACTTC.